The next 5 T cell receptor beta chains were all read from a single sample in a study of cytomegalovirus exposure and HLA in healthy donors. The study ran its PCR with 60 Vbeta and 13 Jbeta primers. Repertoires were generated with immunoSEQ multiplex PCR, while TCRdb's copy carries only in-frame clones and drops some. The table includes under 130,000 clones, roughly 71% detected once. Material for sequencing was PBMCs. Receptors were obtained from a middle-aged man in good health and CMV-seropositive.

V gene TRBV9 combines with J gene TRBJ2-5; the D gene is possibly TRBD2 (5 bases). CDR3 size: 12 residues. V was pared by 8 bases and J by 4 bases, with 12 bases between. Germline values: CDR1 SGDLS, CDR2 YYNGEE. The DNA for the CDR3 is TGTGCCAGTACCCGCGGGCGAGAGACCCAGTACTTC. Translated: CASTRGRETQYF.

There are a few counts of this clone. The CDR3 protein is CASSGTDRGLHEKLFF. The CDR3 bases are TGTGCCAGCAGTGGGACGGACAGGGGCTTGCATGAAAAACTGTTTTTT. The rearrangement uses TRBV6-1 and TRBJ1-4, with 9 bases identical to TRBD1. The germline CDR1 and CDR2 sequences are MNHNS and SASEGT. The V gene end was trimmed by 4 bases and the J gene end by 6 bases; junction bases not matched to a gene: 9. This CDR3 has 16 residues.

V gene TRBV10-3 combines with J gene TRBJ2-7, with 8 bases matching TRBD1. The CDR3 totals 14 residues. Trimming at V came to 3 bases and at J to 6 bases, leaving 7 bases not matched to a gene. Germline-derived CDR1 and CDR2 are ENHRY and SYGVKD. Here the CDR3 DNA reads TGTGCCATCAGTGAAGGGACAGGCCCATTCGAGCAGTACTTC. It is translated as CAISEGTGPFEQYF.

This CDR3 is CATRSMREGGTDTQYF. In DNA, the CDR3 is TGTGCCACCAGGTCTATGCGGGAGGGGGGGACAGATACGCAGTATTTT. This chain joins TRBV15 and TRBJ2-3; 9 nucleotides align to TRBD2. This CDR3 has 16 residues. Germline CDR1 LNHNV, CDR2 YYDKDF (reference sequence). V shed 6 bases and J 3 bases; nucleotides not matched to a gene: 10.

The chain employs TRBV28 and TRBJ1-1; weak D call: TRBD1 (5 bases). This CDR3 contains 14 residues. Germline-derived CDR1 and CDR2 are MDHEN and SYDVKM. The germline V and J ends were trimmed by 4 bases and 1 base, with 10 bases remaining between them. The DNA for the CDR3 is TGTGCCAGCAGTTCCCTGCAGGGGAACACTGAAGCTTTCTTT. This sequence encodes CASSSLQGNTEAFF.